A selection of T cell receptor beta chains follows, all from one sample in a study of shared clonotypes between healthy human individuals. Profiled with immunoSEQ multiplex PCR; TCRdb holds only in-frame clones, not every one. The sample consists of approximately 2.1 million clones, more than 85% of them appearing once. Sample: naive CD4+ T cells from PBMCs. These receptors were taken from a man aged 18 to 30 in good health. Some clones in this sample may be carry-over from other donors' samples. The CDR3 runs from the conserved cysteine through the conserved F or W. Each record gives: clone size, D gene, J gene, V gene, CDR3 DNA, CDR3 protein. The D gene is left open where the match is weak. Clone sizes are given selectively: once, few, many, or a class where the clone is expanded.

>.|.|TRBJ1-1|TRBV5-1
TGCGCCAGCAGTGATCAGGGTATGAACACTGAAGCTTTCTTT
CASSDQGMNTEAFF
>.|TRBD1|TRBJ2-3|TRBV29-1
TGCAGCGCAAACACAAGGACAGGGGATACGCAGTATTTT
CSANTRTGDTQYF
>.|TRBD1|TRBJ1-4|TRBV5-6
TGTGCCAGCAGCTCCCGAACAGGGGGTGGTGAAAAACTGTTTTTT
CASSSRTGGGEKLFF
>.|.|TRBJ2-1|TRBV15
TGTGCCACCAGCAGAGCGGAGACATCTCAGTTCTTC
CATSRAETSQFF
>.|.|TRBJ2-1|TRBV27
TGTGCCAGCAGTTTATCGGTCTGGAACAATGAGCAGTTCTTC
CASSLSVWNNEQFF
>.|.|TRBJ2-7|TRBV2
TGTGCCAGCAGTGAAGGGGGGAGAGTTCTCTCCTACGAGCAGTACTTC
CASSEGGRVLSYEQYF
>once|.|TRBJ1-2|TRBV7-2
TGTGCCAGCAGCCCGGGGGGTTCATATGGCTACACCTTC
CASSPGGSYGYTF
>.|TRBD1|TRBJ2-2|TRBV28
TGTGCCGGGACAGGGTTAAGGACCGGGGAGCTGTTTTTT
CAGTGLRTGELFF
>.|.|TRBJ2-2|TRBV6-4
TGTGCCAGCAGTGACTCGAGTGACACCGGGGAGCTGTTTTTT
CASSDSSDTGELFF
>.|.|TRBJ2-3|TRBV5-1
TGCGCCAGCAGCCCCTTGATCCAGGGCACAGATACGCAGTATTTT
CASSPLIQGTDTQYF
>.|TRBD1|TRBJ2-3|TRBV25-1
TGTGCCAGCAGTGCGGGACAGGGGGTGGGAGATACGCAGTATTTT
CASSAGQGVGDTQYF
>.|.|TRBJ2-7|TRBV5-1
TGCGCCAGCAGCTTGGACGGAGGCTACGAGCAGTACTTC
CASSLDGGYEQYF
>.|.|TRBJ2-2|TRBV15
TGTGCCACCAGCAGGGTGAACACCGGGGAGCTGTTTTTT
CATSRVNTGELFF
>.|TRBD1|TRBJ2-2|TRBV5-1
TGCGCCAGCAGCGGCGGACAGGGGGCAACCGGGGAGCTGTTTTTT
CASSGGQGATGELFF
>.|.|TRBJ1-1|TRBV7-3
TGTGCCAGCAGCTTAATCGGATCGAACACTGAAGCTTTCTTT
CASSLIGSNTEAFF
>few|.|TRBJ1-4|TRBV5-1
TGCGCCAGCAGCTTGCAGGGCCCAACTAATGAAAAACTGTTTTTT
CASSLQGPTNEKLFF